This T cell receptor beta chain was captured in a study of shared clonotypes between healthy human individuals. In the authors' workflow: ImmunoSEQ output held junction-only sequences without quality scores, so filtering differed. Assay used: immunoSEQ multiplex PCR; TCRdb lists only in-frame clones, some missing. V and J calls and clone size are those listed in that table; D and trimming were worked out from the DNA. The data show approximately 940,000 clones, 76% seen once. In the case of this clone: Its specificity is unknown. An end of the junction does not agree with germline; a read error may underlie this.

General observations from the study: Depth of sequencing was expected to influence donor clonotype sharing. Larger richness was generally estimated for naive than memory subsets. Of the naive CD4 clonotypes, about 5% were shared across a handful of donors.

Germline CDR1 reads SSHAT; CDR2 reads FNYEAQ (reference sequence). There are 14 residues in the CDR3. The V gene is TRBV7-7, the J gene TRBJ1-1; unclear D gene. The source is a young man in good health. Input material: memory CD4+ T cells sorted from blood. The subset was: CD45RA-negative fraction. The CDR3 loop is CASSPLGGNTEAFF. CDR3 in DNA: TGTGCTAGCAGTCCCTTGGGAGGGAACACTGAAGCTTTCTTT.